This record covers a single T cell receptor (beta chain). This record belongs to a study of blood T cell repertoires in COVID-19. As for the study in general: Acute-phase and convalescent COVID-19 samples originated in the United States, Italy and Spain. PBMCs, B-cell-depleted T cells, or T cells were the source of the cDNA or gDNA that made up the material.

Germline loops: CDR1 SGHTA, CDR2 FQGNSA. Trimming at V came to 5 bases and at J to 5 bases, leaving 3 bases not matched to a gene. The CDR3 consists of 14 residues. The data were produced by immunoSEQ multiplex PCR, yet TCRdb's version contains in-frame clones alone and is incomplete. This table holds some 300,000 clones, approximately 85% found once. The receptor was isolated from a woman between 25 and 40 years old who had recovered from COVID-19. The genes are TRBV7-2 and TRBJ2-2; 9 positions match TRBD2. Sequenced sample: PBMCs or T cells enriched from blood (not recorded which). DNA of the CDR3: TGTGCCAGCAGCCTAACTAGCGGGACCGGGGAGCTGTTTTTT. It codes for CASSLTSGTGELFF. The full variable domain, completed using reference TRBV7-2 and TRBJ2-2, is GAGVSQSPSNKVTEKGKDVELRCDPISGHTALYWYRQSLGQGLEFLIYFQGNSAPDKSGLPSDRFSAERTGGSVSTLTIQRTQQEDSAVYLCASSLTSGTGELFFGEGSRLTVL.